This T cell receptor beta chain was recorded in a study of cytomegalovirus exposure and HLA in healthy donors. Remarks on this clone: Its specificity is unknown.

Whole-study findings and limits: Follow-up analysis later connected one missense variant in DCLRE1C with trimming of TCR beta V- and J-genes. Certain sequence variants were highly shared and formed a cluster, and this cluster was likely a sequencing artifact.

13 Jbeta primers and 60 Vbeta primers were used for the PCR. This table comes from immunoSEQ multiplex PCR, and its TCRdb copy is limited to in-frame clones, with some not included. Among 120,000 or so clones listed, over 70% were seen once. The CDR3 runs 12 residues. Germline CDR1 and CDR2: MNHNY and SVGAGI (reference sequence). The V end lost 2 bases, the J end lost 4 bases, and 6 bases lay between the germline ends. Specimen: PBMCs. V usage is TRBV6-6 and J usage is TRBJ2-7; D is perhaps TRBD2 (5 bases). This receptor was obtained from a woman aged 45-60 years in good health and CMV-seronegative. In nucleotides, the CDR3 is TGTGCCAGCAGTTACGAGGGTTACGAGCAGTACTTC. Protein: CASSYEGYEQYF.